These 25 T cell receptor beta chains came from one sample sequenced in a study of radiation and T cells in renal cell carcinoma. Treatment reported: treatment-naive control, cytoreductive nephrectomy. The method was immunoSEQ multiplex PCR; TCRdb's version includes in-frame clones alone and lacks a portion of them. The table lists about 24,000 clones, roughly 50% of them singletons. This specimen consisted of tumor tissue, obtained from a patient whose treatment was nephrectomy without radiotherapy. The receptors shown here come from a man between 35 and 55 years old with renal cell carcinoma.

The gene calls are TRBV5-4 and TRBJ2-1, with 10 bases lining up with TRBD1. V was pared by 0 bases and J by 4 bases, with 1 base of the junction left unmatched. Germline V gene lookup returns CDR1 SGHNT and CDR2 YYREEE (reference sequence). The CDR3 runs 15 residues. The CDR3 coding sequence is TGTGCCAGCAGCTTGGAGGGACAGGGGTACAATGAGCAGTTCTTC. Its translation is CASSLEGQGYNEQFF.

This clone was picked up a small number of times. The chain employs TRBV9 and TRBJ2-7; the D gene is possibly TRBD2 (5 bases). Germline assignment: CDR1 SGDLS and CDR2 YYNGEE. This CDR3 comprises 14 residues. V lost 4 bases and J lost 0, with 11 bases in between. CDR3 in amino acids: CASSPGVSSYEQYF. The CDR3 nucleotides are TGTGCCAGCAGCCCCGGGGTTAGCTCCTACGAGCAGTACTTC.

This rearrangement joins TRBV6-1 to TRBJ1-5, with 7 bases fitting TRBD1. The CDR3 loop spans 14 amino acids. With V trimmed by 9 bases and J by 3 bases, 8 bases remained unmatched. CDR1 is MNHNS, CDR2 SASEGT, per germline. The CDR3 here is CASDPGQNNQPQHF. In DNA form, the CDR3 reads TGTGCCAGTGACCCGGGACAGAACAATCAGCCCCAGCATTTT.

This clone was seen more than once but under ten times. The chain uses TRBV5-8 and TRBJ1-6, with 10 bases matching TRBD1. The CDR3 is 17 amino acids. Germline V lookup: CDR1 SGHTS, CDR2 YDEGEE. J lost 9 bases, V lost 0 bases, and 9 bases had no gene match. The CDR3 DNA follows: TGTGCCAGCAGCTTGGCCGGGTGGACAGGGGGGAGTTCACCCCTCCACTTT. It specifies CASSLAGWTGGSSPLHF.

V gene TRBV10-3 combines with J gene TRBJ2-5, with a weak D call TRBD1 (6 bases). This CDR3 is built from 15 residues. Trimming left V 2 bases short and J 4 bases short, with 14 bases between. Germline V lookup: CDR1 ENHRY, CDR2 SYGVKD. The CDR3 loop reads CAISEETGVLETQYF. CDR3 bases: TGTGCCATCAGTGAGGAGACAGGCGTACTAGAGACCCAGTACTTC.

The chain employs TRBV7-9 and TRBJ1-2; D perhaps matches TRBD1 (5 bases). Trimming pared 5 bases from V and 11 bases from J, leaving 21 bases between. Germline loops: CDR1 SEHNR, CDR2 FQNEAQ (reference sequence). The CDR3 consists of 14 residues. CDR3 in amino acids: CASSRLNSGTPYTF. DNA of the CDR3: TGTGCCAGCAGCAGGTTAAACAGTGGGACCCCGTACACCTTC.

By proportion, this clone is medium-sized. The chain combines TRBV7-2 with TRBJ1-5; D not certain. Germline values: CDR1 SGHTA, CDR2 FQGNSA. Trimming took off 5 bases at V and 1 base at J, with 12 bases between the two ends. This CDR3 is built from 15 residues. CDR3 in amino acids: CASSLSTGSNQPQHF. CDR3 DNA sequence: TGTGCCAGCAGCCTCTCGACCGGGAGCAATCAGCCCCAGCATTTT.

This chain joins TRBV2 and TRBJ2-5; D unresolved. CDR1 is SNHLY and CDR2 is FYNNEI in the germline V gene. V lost 6 bases to trimming and J lost 4 bases, with 12 bases between them. The CDR3 covers 13 residues. This CDR3 reads CASRVWVGETQYF. CDR3 in DNA: TGTGCCAGCAGGGTGTGGGTCGGAGAGACCCAGTACTTC. The complete variable domain, with remaining parts taken from reference TRBV2 and TRBJ2-5, reads EPEVTQTPSHQVTQMGQEVILRCVPISNHLYFYWYRQILGQKVEFLVSFYNNEISEKSEIFDDQFSVERPDGSNFTLKIRSTKLEDSAMYFCASRVWVGETQYFGPGTRLLVL.

The V and J genes are TRBV2 and TRBJ2-3, with 10 bases that match TRBD2. The germline gives CDR1 SNHLY, CDR2 FYNNEI. CDR3 length: 17 amino acids. The junction had 7 bases not matched to a gene; V was cut back by 4 bases and J by 0 bases. CDR3 nucleotide sequence: TGTGCCAGCAGTGGCCTAGCGGGAGTAGGCAGCACAGATACGCAGTATTTT. Translated: CASSGLAGVGSTDTQYF.

This clone came up a few times. The rearrangement links TRBV7-9 to TRBJ1-4; D call uncertain. Germline CDR1 reads SEHNR; CDR2 reads FQNEAQ (reference sequence). The CDR3 runs 11 residues. The V gene lost 4 bases and the J gene lost 13 bases, with 10 bases spanning the gap. The CDR3 is CASSSGKVLFF. The CDR3 DNA reads as TGTGCCAGCAGCTCCGGCAAGGTACTGTTTTTT. The full variable domain, rest sourced from reference TRBV7-9 and TRBJ1-4, is DTGVSQNPRHKITKRGQNVTFRCDPISEHNRLYWYRQTLGQGPEFLTYFQNEAQLEKSRLLSDRFSAERPKGSFSTLEIQRTEQGDSAMYLCASSSGKVLFFGSGTQLSVL.

V gene TRBV5-1 combines with J gene TRBJ2-7, with 9 bases aligning to TRBD1. The CDR3 spans 14 residues. Germline V gene lookup returns CDR1 SGHRS and CDR2 YFSETQ. The V segment lost 0 bases and the J segment 6 bases; nucleotides outside the gene matches: 4. The CDR3 spells CASSLGDRALEQYF. DNA for the CDR3: TGCGCCAGCAGCTTGGGGGACAGGGCCCTCGAGCAGTACTTC.

J is TRBJ1-1 and V is TRBV28, with D hard to call. This CDR3 has 12 residues. Germline V gene data show CDR1 as MDHEN and CDR2 as SYDVKM. Trimming stripped 6 bases from V and 1 base from J, with 6 bases between. CDR3 DNA: TGTGCCAGCAGGCTACAGAACACTGAAGCTTTCTTT. It specifies CASRLQNTEAFF. The full variable domain, with the rest looked up from reference TRBV28 and TRBJ1-1, is DVKVTQSSRYLVKRTGEKVFLECVQDMDHENMFWYRQDPGLGLRLIYFSYDVKMKEKGDIPEGYSVSREKKERFSLILESASTNQTSMYLCASRLQNTEAFFGQGTRLTVV.

This clone is labeled as medium-sized. The rearrangement links TRBV28 to TRBJ1-2, with D uncertain. This CDR3 has 15 amino acids. V was cut by 0 bases and J by 4 bases, with 12 bases left in between. Germline loops: CDR1 MDHEN, CDR2 SYDVKM. The CDR3 DNA reads as TGTGCCAGCAGTTTATGGAGGGCGAGGACCTATGGCTACACCTTC. This encodes CASSLWRARTYGYTF.

In this sample, this clone is medium-sized. This chain links TRBV28 with TRBJ1-4; a possible D gene is TRBD1 (5 bases). V was shortened by 5 bases and J by 4 bases, with 11 bases between the two germline ends. This CDR3 is 14 amino acids long. CDR1 and CDR2 (germline): MDHEN, SYDVKM. For the CDR3, the DNA is TGTGCCAGCAGTGGGGGTCCTCGTAATGAAAAACTGTTTTTT. It yields the protein CASSGGPRNEKLFF.

By share of the sample, this clone is large. The J gene is TRBJ2-1, the V gene TRBV5-1, with a possible D match to TRBD2 (5 bases). Germline V CDR1 and CDR2: SGHRS, YFSETQ. V was shortened by 2 bases and J by 2 bases, with 11 bases between the two germline ends. There are 15 residues in the CDR3. The CDR3 nucleotides are TGCGCCAGCAGCTTCAGAGCGGATCCCTACAATGAGCAGTTCTTC. Residues: CASSFRADPYNEQFF.

The V gene is TRBV6-5, the J gene TRBJ1-5; 7 nucleotides line up with TRBD1. The CDR3 is 16 residues long. Looked up from germline, CDR1 is MNHEY and CDR2 is SVGAGI. After removal of 1 base from V and 5 bases from J, the junction contained 8 bases not matched to a gene. The CDR3 protein is CASSYYDRDRHQPQHF. DNA of the CDR3: TGTGCCAGCAGTTACTACGACAGGGATAGGCATCAGCCCCAGCATTTT.

This clone is medium-sized within its sample. CDR3 sequence: CASSPNQDPFYGYTF. The DNA for the CDR3 is TGTGCCAGCTCACCAAACCAGGACCCTTTTTATGGCTACACCTTC. The chain links TRBV18 to TRBJ1-2, with D unresolved. Per the germline V gene, CDR1 is KGHSH and CDR2 is LQKENI. This CDR3 region has 15 residues. The V and J ends lost 2 bases and 5 bases respectively, with 15 bases between them.

The rearrangement uses TRBV9 and TRBJ1-6, with a weak D call TRBD1 (5 bases). V lost 4 bases and J 9 bases, leaving 17 bases between the germline ends. CDR1 is SGDLS and CDR2 is YYNGEE in the germline V gene. The CDR3 extends over 15 amino acids. DNA of the CDR3: TGTGCCAGCAGCCCCATGGGGGGTTCGGGTTCACCCCTCCACTTT. Residues: CASSPMGGSGSPLHF.

The chain couples TRBV5-1 to TRBJ1-3, with D possibly TRBD1 on 5 matching bases. Trimming took off 1 base at V and 0 bases at J, with 20 bases between the two ends. CDR1 SGHRS and CDR2 YFSETQ come from the germline V gene. This CDR3 region has 19 residues. CDR3: CASSLSPGPGLGSGNTIYF. CDR3 bases: TGCGCCAGCAGCTTGAGTCCGGGACCGGGCTTAGGCTCTGGAAACACCATATATTTT.

The chain is built from TRBV7-9 and TRBJ2-5; D perhaps matches TRBD2 (6 bases). The CDR3 is 16 amino acids. The ends were cut back, 6 bases at V and 3 bases at J, with 20 bases in the middle. Germline V gives CDR1 SEHNR, CDR2 FQNEAQ (reference sequence). CDR3 sequence reads: CASSYFGGPLEETQYF. DNA for the CDR3: TGTGCCAGCAGTTATTTCGGAGGGCCGTTGGAAGAGACCCAGTACTTC.

The V and J genes are TRBV4-1 and TRBJ2-1; 7 bases map to TRBD1. This CDR3 contains 15 residues. Germline V lookup: CDR1 MGHRA, CDR2 YSYEKL. After removal of 2 bases from V and 2 bases from J, the junction contained 3 bases not matched to a gene. CDR3 nucleotides: TGCGCCAGCAGCCAACAGGGGGAGACCTACAATGAGCAGTTCTTC. Protein product: CASSQQGETYNEQFF.

The V call is TRBV6-1, the J call TRBJ2-7; tentative D call: TRBD2 (5 bases). The CDR3 consists of 12 residues. CDR1 and CDR2 (germline): MNHNS, SASEGT. The ends were cut back, 2 bases at V and 12 bases at J, with 14 bases in the middle. The CDR3 here is CASSENLAETYV. In nucleotides, the CDR3 is TGTGCCAGCAGTGAAAATCTAGCCGAGACGTACGTC.

V and J are TRBV13 and TRBJ2-1, with 7 nucleotides matching TRBD2. V trimming: 5 bases; J trimming: 5 bases; junction bases outside the gene matches: 3. Germline loops: CDR1 PRHDT, CDR2 FYEKMQ (reference sequence). The CDR3 sequence is 13 residues long. CDR3: CASSLLADNEQFF. The CDR3 nucleotides are TGTGCCAGCAGCCTCCTAGCGGACAATGAGCAGTTCTTC.

V gene TRBV7-8 combines with J gene TRBJ2-1, with unresolved D. Per the germline V gene, CDR1 is SGHVS and CDR2 is FQNEAQ. The V end was cut by 4 bases, the J end by 4 bases, with 17 bases between. The CDR3 extends over 16 amino acids. This chain's CDR3 is CASSSSARRSYNEQFF. The CDR3 DNA follows: TGTGCCAGCAGCTCATCCGCCCGCCGTTCGTACAATGAGCAGTTCTTC. Supplemented by reference TRBV7-8 and TRBJ2-1, the full variable domain reads GAGVSQSPRYKVAKRGQDVALRCDPISGHVSLFWYQQALGQGPEFLTYFQNEAQLDKSGLPSDRFFAERPEGSVSTLKIQRTQQEDSAVYLCASSSSARRSYNEQFFGPGTRLTVL.

This chain joins TRBV29-1 and TRBJ2-1; 8 positions match TRBD1. With V trimmed by 7 bases and J by 2 bases, 7 bases remained unmatched. This CDR3 region has 14 residues. CDR1 and CDR2 (germline): SQVTM, ANQGSEA. CDR3 protein: CSGRTGGTYNEQFF. CDR3 nucleotides: TGCAGCGGTCGAACAGGGGGGACCTACAATGAGCAGTTCTTC.